The T cell receptor (beta chain) under discussion was sequenced for a study of IL-17A CD8 T cells in psoriatic arthritis synovium. Background on the whole study: The goal of the study was to define the phenotype, molecular profile and function of synovial IL-17A+CD8+ T cells in psoriatic arthritis pathogenesis.

In the case of this clone: This receptor's antigen is unknown. Per-base quality was not reported, and no clone a single base away is much larger than it.

Paper-wide results and their limitations: Although some individual clones took up over 4% of the repertoire, most synovial CD8+ subsets stayed polyclonal. Only a few patients were covered by TCR sequencing, and this limited sample size was acknowledged by the authors. Because no psoriatic arthritis synovial tissue samples were available, cells were taken from synovial fluid instead of synovial tissue.

V is cut by 5 bases and J by 8 bases, and the space between the germline ends is 19 bases. The CDR3 starts with the cysteine, ends with the phenylalanine, and has 15 residues. Only the CDR3 region is kept as DNA, spanning 45 bases read in frame from base 1. Taken from the germline V gene (reference sequence), the CDR1 and CDR2 loops are SEHNR and FQNEAQ. Synovial fluid effusions were drawn by aspiration from the actively inflamed joints of psoriatic arthritis patients. For each patient, synovial fluid served as the source from which three memory CD8+ T cell populations were isolated by sorting: Tc1 cells (IL-17A-IFNgamma+), Tc17 cells (IL-17A+) and the bulk memory fraction, allowing their TCR repertoires to be compared. The Classification of Psoriatic Arthritis Study Group (CASPAR) criteria were met by the psoriatic arthritis patients. For the bulk memory CD8+ T cell sort, CD45RA-CD27+/- cells were combined with CD45RA+CD27- cells. In a few patients with psoriatic arthritis, sorted CD8+ T cell subsets from synovial fluid were put through TCRbeta sequencing. Before use, synovial fluid mononuclear cells were separated with Lymphoprep and cryopreserved in liquid nitrogen. Roughly 50% fetal calf serum and about 10% dimethyl sulfoxide were contained in the cryopreservation medium.

DNA was extracted (Qiagen), and TCRbeta V-D-J rearrangements were subjected to bias-controlled amplification followed by high-throughput sequencing (immunoSEQ; Adaptive Biotech). On the study's bioinformatics: Productive sequences were analyzed at sequence level using the immunoSEQ Analyzer platform. Clonality was computed as 1 minus Pielou's evenness, ranging from 0 (highly polyclonal) to 1 (monoclonal). Repertoire overlap between subsets was quantified with the Morisita index, from 0 (no similarity) to 1 (complete similarity). Imported from immuneACCESS, the table was reduced by TCRdb to in-frame sequences with V and J called. These copies leave out some clones; in studies compared against another copy, an unresolved V gene accounts for under half, and the cause of the remainder is not known. The V and J calls and the clone size are those of that table, but D and trimming were determined from the DNA. This sample lists 2,300 or so clones; roughly 70% were detected once. Around 14% of the sample goes to the ten largest clones.

Recombination connected TRBV7-9 to TRBJ2-1, with the D call perhaps TRBD1 or TRBD2, each one matching 5 bases. The specimen sequenced was memory CD8+ T cells from synovial fluid. In light of the paper, this sample's cell subset or site label describes: bulk memory CD8+ T cells (CD45RA-CD27+/- and CD45RA+CD27-). The TCR sequence derives from a human donor with psoriatic arthritis. The CDR3 has the sequence CASSPDGTWRDEQFF. The nucleotides read TGTGCCAGCAGCCCGGACGGGACCTGGCGCGATGAGCAGTTCTTC. When the CDR3 is completed using the reference TRBV7-9 and TRBJ2-1 genes on either side, the full variable domain is DTGVSQNPRHKITKRGQNVTFRCDPISEHNRLYWYRQTLGQGPEFLTYFQNEAQLEKSRLLSDRFSAERPKGSFSTLEIQRTEQGDSAMYLCASSPDGTWRDEQFFGPGTRLTVL.